A single sample gave rise to the 20 T cell receptor beta chains below, sequenced in a study of shared clonotypes between healthy human individuals. Some clones are missing from TCRdb's copy, which holds only in-frame ones; the method was immunoSEQ multiplex PCR. The sample shows over a million clones, roughly 74% of them seen only once. Sequencing was performed on memory CD4+ T cells from PBMCs. Subset described: CD45RA-negative fraction. The origin of the receptors is a man between 18 and 29 years old in good health. Some clones in this sample may be carry-over from other donors' samples.

The chain is built from TRBV5-1 and TRBJ2-5; 12 bases align to TRBD2. Germline V gives CDR1 SGHRS, CDR2 YFSETQ. The junction had 5 bases not matched to a gene; V was cut back by 0 bases and J by 5 bases. This CDR3 comprises 16 residues. In DNA form, the CDR3 reads TGCGCCAGCAGCTTGGACCTAGCGGGAGGGTCGGAGACCCAGTACTTC. Protein sequence: CASSLDLAGGSETQYF. The complete variable domain, with remaining parts taken from reference TRBV5-1 and TRBJ2-5, reads KAGVTQTPRYLIKTRGQQVTLSCSPISGHRSVSWYQQTPGQGLQFLFEYFSETQRNKGNFPGRFSGRQFSNSRSEMNVSTLELGDSALYLCASSLDLAGGSETQYFGPGTRLLVL.

The rearrangement uses TRBV7-3 and TRBJ1-1, with 8 bases lining up with TRBD1. V lost 4 bases to trimming and J lost 5 bases; unmatched junction nucleotides: 3. This CDR3 contains 13 residues. Looked up from germline, CDR1 is SGHTA and CDR2 is FQGTGA. CDR3 loop: CASSSDRVTEAFF. In nucleotides, the CDR3 is TGTGCCAGCAGCTCGGACAGGGTGACTGAAGCTTTCTTT.

This sequence joins TRBV19 and TRBJ2-7; D ambiguous. This CDR3 spans 14 amino acids. The ends were cut back, 4 bases at V and 6 bases at J, with 16 bases in the middle. Germline loops: CDR1 LNHDA, CDR2 SQIVND (reference sequence). The CDR3 spells CASSTRARLSEQYF. As DNA, the CDR3 is TGTGCCAGTAGTACTCGGGCCCGATTAAGCGAGCAGTACTTC.

Worth noting for this clone: Other nucleotide sequences from this sample produce the same CDR3. The CDR3 nucleotides are TGCGCCAGCAGCTTAGTATCAGGGGGCGAGACCCAGTACTTC. Protein sequence: CASSLVSGGETQYF. The chain links TRBV5-1 to TRBJ2-5, with 8 bases lining up with TRBD1. CDR3 length: 14 residues. V shed 2 bases and J 5 bases; nucleotides not matched to a gene: 5. Germline CDR1 is SGHRS and CDR2 is YFSETQ.

This clone was picked up a small number of times. This chain connects TRBV6-6 to TRBJ1-1, with D perhaps matching TRBD1 (6 bases). The CDR3 extends over 14 amino acids. V was pared by 5 bases and J by 3 bases, with 13 bases between. Germline CDR1 reads MNHNY; CDR2 reads SVGAGI (reference sequence). Written as DNA, the CDR3 is TGTGCCAGCAGTATTGCGGGACATCACACTGAAGCTTTCTTT. Translating gives CASSIAGHHTEAFF.

Comments on this clone: A much more abundant neighbour one base away suggests this may be a read error. This chain joins TRBV7-9 and TRBJ1-2; 9 nucleotides align to TRBD1. J lost 4 bases, V lost 2 bases, and 5 bases had no gene match. Germline V gene lookup returns CDR1 SEHNR and CDR2 FQNEAQ (reference sequence). The CDR3 contains 15 residues. The CDR3 DNA follows: TGTGCCAGCAGCTTAAGAGGGACAGGGACCTATGGCTACACCTTC. It yields the protein CASSLRGTGTYGYTF.

The rearrangement joins TRBV5-4 to TRBJ2-7; D is unresolved. The CDR3 spans 15 residues. The germline V and J ends were trimmed by 4 bases and 2 bases, with 16 bases remaining between them. Germline V gene sequence: CDR1 SGHNT, CDR2 YYREEE (reference sequence). CDR3: CASSQLREDAYEQYF. The CDR3 DNA sequence: TGTGCCAGCAGCCAATTAAGGGAAGACGCCTACGAGCAGTACTTC.

This clone was observed many times. The chain joins TRBV7-9 to TRBJ1-2; no clear D. The CDR3 spans 10 residues. Looked up from germline, CDR1 is SEHNR and CDR2 is FQNEAQ (reference sequence). The germline V and J ends were trimmed by 2 bases and 5 bases, with 0 bases remaining between them. The CDR3 DNA reads TGTGCCAGCAGCTTATATGGCTACACCTTC. Translating gives CASSLYGYTF.

The chain combines TRBV2 with TRBJ2-7; 11 bases map to TRBD1. Trimming at V came to 7 bases and at J to 4 bases, leaving 6 bases not matched to a gene. The V gene's germline CDR1 is SNHLY and CDR2 FYNNEI. CDR3 length: 14 residues. The CDR3 DNA is TGTGCCAGCATCGCCGGGACAGGGGGATACGAGCAGTACTTC. It yields the protein CASIAGTGGYEQYF.

This clone has a handful of counts. V usage is TRBV11-2 and J usage is TRBJ2-2; 10 positions agree with TRBD2. Germline V gives CDR1 SGHAT, CDR2 FQNNGV. This CDR3 has 19 amino acids. The trim removed 1 base at V and 6 bases at J, leaving 14 bases unmatched. The CDR3 DNA reads as TGTGCCAGCAGCTTAGTCCTCTCGGTAGCGGGAGGTATGGCCGGGGAGCTGTTTTTT. It is translated as CASSLVLSVAGGMAGELFF.

This clone was recorded a few times. The identical CDR3 is also encoded by other nucleotide sequences in the sample. The chain combines TRBV5-6 with TRBJ2-3; D is perhaps TRBD1 (5 bases). Between the trimmed V and J ends, which lost 0 bases and 2 bases, there was a span of 7 bases. The CDR3 sequence is 14 residues long. The germline gives CDR1 SGHDT, CDR2 YYEEEE. The CDR3 nucleotides read TGTGCCAGCAGCTTGGGGGGCACCACAGATACGCAGTATTTT. This sequence encodes CASSLGGTTDTQYF.

The chain carries TRBV4-1 and TRBJ1-1; D unresolved. Germline V CDR1 and CDR2: MGHRA, YSYEKL. The CDR3 length is 16 residues. The V end lost 0 bases, the J end lost 5 bases, and 16 bases lay between the germline ends. The CDR3 is CASSQEWLTRSTEAFF. DNA for the CDR3: TGCGCCAGCAGCCAAGAGTGGCTTACACGATCGACTGAAGCTTTCTTT.

The chain uses TRBV30 and TRBJ2-1; 10 bases agree with TRBD1. V shed 8 bases, J shed 2 bases, and the junction held 15 bases outside the gene matches. CDR1 is GTSNPN and CDR2 is SVGIG in the germline V gene (reference sequence). The CDR3 extends over 17 amino acids. CDR3 residues: CAGIWGGGQGPYNEQFF. The CDR3 DNA sequence: TGTGCCGGTATTTGGGGTGGGGGACAGGGGCCCTACAATGAGCAGTTCTTC.

The rearrangement links TRBV2 to TRBJ1-5; no firm D call. This CDR3 comprises 14 residues. The V gene lost 7 bases and the J gene lost 1 base, with 11 bases spanning the gap. From germline, CDR1 is SNHLY and CDR2 FYNNEI. As DNA, the CDR3 is TGTGCCAGCACTAGCGGTTTAAGCAATCAGCCCCAGCATTTT. It yields the protein CASTSGLSNQPQHF.

The chain recombines TRBV10-3 with TRBJ2-7; D possibly corresponds to TRBD2 (5 bases). The CDR3 is 15 residues long. Per the germline V gene, CDR1 is ENHRY and CDR2 is SYGVKD. V lost 4 bases and J lost 1, with 14 bases in between. CDR3 in amino acids: CAISGPRARSYEQYF. The CDR3 nucleotides are TGTGCCATCAGTGGCCCGCGGGCGCGATCCTACGAGCAGTACTTC.

The chain employs TRBV19 and TRBJ1-1; TRBD1 agrees at 8 bases. The trim removed 5 bases at V and 11 bases at J, leaving 16 bases unmatched. CDR3 length: 15 amino acids. Germline V gene data show CDR1 as LNHDA and CDR2 as SQIVND (reference sequence). The chain's CDR3 is CASSRWTGRNLWAFF. The CDR3 DNA reads TGTGCCAGTAGTCGTTGGACAGGGAGGAACTTATGGGCTTTCTTT.

The chain joins TRBV30 to TRBJ2-3, with no clear D. This CDR3 has 13 residues. Germline loops: CDR1 GTSNPN, CDR2 SVGIG (reference sequence). V was clipped by 0 bases and J by 11 bases, with 15 bases between them. CDR3 in amino acids: CAWSVRSRGWQYF. The CDR3 DNA follows: TGTGCCTGGAGTGTACGGAGCCGTGGTTGGCAGTATTTT.

This clone was recorded once. The chain recombines TRBV6-1 with TRBJ1-4, with TRBD1 matching 7 bases. The V gene's germline CDR1 is MNHNS and CDR2 SASEGT. The CDR3 runs 14 residues. The V segment lost 5 bases and the J segment 9 bases; nucleotides outside the gene matches: 9. CDR3: CASSSPGTVKKLFF. The CDR3, as DNA: TGTGCCAGCAGTTCACCCGGGACAGTCAAAAAACTGTTTTTT.

The chain is built from TRBV7-6 and TRBJ2-7; 7 nucleotides line up with TRBD2. Losses at the gene ends were 11 bases for V and 4 bases for J; bases not matched to a gene: 8. Germline lookup yields CDR1 SGHVS and CDR2 FNYEAQ. The CDR3 sequence is 12 residues long. CDR3 protein: CAAGTTLYEQYF. The CDR3 nucleotides are TGTGCCGCGGGGACTACCTTATACGAGCAGTACTTC.

V usage is TRBV6-1 and J usage is TRBJ2-1; D ambiguous. Per germline, CDR1 MNHNS and CDR2 SASEGT. V dropped 8 bases and J dropped 7 bases, with 15 bases sitting between them. This CDR3 region has 13 residues. In nucleotides, the CDR3 is TGTGCCAGCGTTCGGGTCTACAAAAATGAGCAGTTCTTC. Amino acid sequence: CASVRVYKNEQFF.